What follows is one T cell receptor (beta chain) and its context. Its target is unknown. Participants were all of European descent. This specimen belongs to a study of untreated major depressive disorder. The CDR3 sequence is 15 residues long. Germline V gene sequence: CDR1 SGHRS, CDR2 YFSETQ. Unmatched junction bases numbered 4, after V lost 2 bases and J lost 2 bases. Only in-frame clones appear in the TCRdb table, and some are missing; sequencing was by immunoSEQ multiplex PCR. The sample consists of about 25,000 clones, about 89% of them appearing once. General observations from the study: Generalizability is limited by the comparatively small study sample. Differences in TRBV25-01 and TRBV02-01 usage did not reach significance. Depressed patients' CD4+ T cells carried increased TRBV05-01 (Vbeta 5.1) usage versus control CD4+ T cells.

Sequencing was carried out using CD4+ T cells from PBMCs. The TCR originated in a woman aged 30 to 39 with major depressive disorder. The rearrangement joins TRBV5-1 to TRBJ2-5; 9 positions match TRBD2. As DNA, the CDR3 is TGCGCCAGCAGCTTTTCAGCGGGGGGTCAAGAGACCCAGTACTTC. It codes for CASSFSAGGQETQYF.